This is a list of T cell receptor beta chains from one sample in a study of T cell responses to AZD1222 COVID-19 vaccine. Clones were read by immunoSEQ multiplex PCR, and TCRdb kept only the in-frame ones, dropping some. The sample holds more than 95,000 clones; almost 95% are singletons and the top ten take roughly 1.6%. This specimen consisted of peripheral blood, obtained 28 days after the second AZD1222 dose. The origin of the receptors is an adult who received the AZD1222 COVID-19 vaccine. Both conserved end residues are part of each CDR3. D genes are given only for firm matches. The size entry is marked missing in some rows and otherwise reads once, few, many or a size class.

cdr3_aa | cdr3_nt | j_call | v_call | d_call | clone_size
CASSLAGQPNTIYF | TGTGCCAGCAGCTTAGCCGGTCAGCCAAACACCATATATTTT | TRBJ1-3 | TRBV7-9 | NA | NA
CASSKTGQGTEAFF | TGTGCCAGCAGCAAGACAGGTCAGGGGACTGAAGCTTTCTTT | TRBJ1-1 | TRBV7-2 | NA | NA
CASTKVRSGGYTF | TGTGCCAGCACCAAGGTCCGGTCAGGTGGCTACACCTTC | TRBJ1-2 | TRBV28 | NA | NA
CASSISRTEAFF | TGTGCCAGTAGTATTTCCCGGACTGAAGCTTTCTTT | TRBJ1-1 | TRBV19 | NA | NA
CASGTREGWEQYF | TGTGCCAGCGGGACTAGAGAGGGTTGGGAGCAGTACTTC | TRBJ2-7 | TRBV2 | TRBD2 | NA
CASSQRLYNEQFF | TGTGCCAGCAGTCAGCGGTTATACAATGAGCAGTTCTTC | TRBJ2-1 | TRBV28 | NA | NA
CASSREQLAEGYNEQFF | TGCGCCAGCAGCCGGGAGCAACTAGCGGAGGGCTACAATGAGCAGTTCTTC | TRBJ2-1 | TRBV4-1 | TRBD2 | NA
CASSRSGLAGGHEQYF | TGTGCCAGCAGCCGATCGGGACTAGCGGGAGGTCACGAGCAGTACTTC | TRBJ2-7 | TRBV28 | TRBD2 | NA
CASSWIRGAYEQYF | TGTGCCAGCAGTTGGATTAGGGGAGCATACGAGCAGTACTTC | TRBJ2-7 | TRBV28 | NA | NA
CASSITGGNQPQHF | TGTGCCAGCAGTATCACGGGGGGGAATCAGCCCCAGCATTTT | TRBJ1-5 | TRBV27 | NA | NA
CASSLGVEDGYTF | TGCGCCAGCAGCTTGGGTGTGGAGGATGGCTACACCTTC | TRBJ1-2 | TRBV5-1 | NA | NA
CASSEARGWDRFNEKLFF | TGTGCCAGCAGTGAAGCGCGCGGGTGGGACAGGTTTAATGAAAAACTGTTTTTT | TRBJ1-4 | TRBV6-1 | TRBD1 | NA
CASALAGGPKYF | TGCGCCAGCGCTCTAGCGGGAGGGCCGAAGTACTTC | TRBJ2-7 | TRBV10-1 | TRBD2 | NA
CASSLDWANYEAFF | TGTGCCAGCAGCTTGGATTGGGCAAATTATGAAGCTTTCTTT | TRBJ1-1 | TRBV5-4 | NA | NA
CASSQRGGNQPQHF | TGTGCCAGCAGCCAACGGGGCGGTAATCAGCCCCAGCATTTT | TRBJ1-5 | TRBV3-1/TRBV3-2 | NA | NA
CASKAGPHQPQHF | TGTGCCAGCAAGGCAGGTCCCCATCAGCCCCAGCATTTT | TRBJ1-5 | TRBV27 | NA | NA
CASSHSTGTYDFMDTIYF | TGTGCCAGCAGCCACAGCACAGGGACTTACGATTTCATGGACACCATATATTTT | TRBJ1-3 | TRBV28 | NA | NA
CASSSDLGDEQYF | TGTGCCAGCAGCTCAGACCTTGGCGACGAGCAGTACTTC | TRBJ2-7 | TRBV7-8 | NA | NA
CASSFPGSLYGYTF | TGTGCCAGCAGTTTCCCCGGGTCCCTCTATGGCTACACCTTC | TRBJ1-2 | TRBV28 | NA | NA
CASTTPGFGSVERGWLF | TGTGCCAGCACCACACCGGGGTTCGGGAGCGTCGAAAGGGGGTGGCTCTTC | TRBJ2-1 | TRBV28 | NA | NA
CATSREGIGELFF | TGTGCCACCAGCAGGGAAGGGATTGGGGAGCTGTTTTTT | TRBJ2-2 | TRBV15 | NA | NA
CAITWGERGNTEAFF | TGTGCCATCACCTGGGGCGAAAGGGGGAACACTGAAGCTTTCTTT | TRBJ1-1 | TRBV10-3 | NA | NA
CASGIYSPPSNSPLHF | TGCGCCAGCGGAATATACAGTCCACCCTCTAATTCACCCCTCCACTTT | TRBJ1-6 | TRBV10-2 | NA | NA
CASSLKDFYEQYF | TGTGCCAGCTCACTAAAGGACTTCTACGAGCAGTACTTC | TRBJ2-7 | TRBV18 | NA | NA
CASSLEGAAVLEKLFF | TGTGCCAGCAGTTTAGAGGGCGCGGCTGTGTTGGAAAAACTGTTTTTT | TRBJ1-4 | TRBV28 | NA | NA
CASSDTGRNSPLHF | TGTGCCAGCAGTGATACCGGGAGGAATTCACCCCTCCACTTT | TRBJ1-6 | TRBV2 | NA | NA
CAWSVKTSSSGANVLTF | TGTGCCTGGAGTGTAAAGACCTCGAGCTCTGGGGCCAACGTCCTGACTTTC | TRBJ2-6 | TRBV30 | NA | NA
CASSFVDRAGYNEQFF | TGTGCCAGCAGTTTTGTAGACAGGGCCGGCTACAATGAGCAGTTCTTC | TRBJ2-1 | TRBV28 | TRBD1 | NA
CASSLEFDEAFF | TGTGCCAGCAGTCTCGAATTCGATGAAGCTTTCTTT | TRBJ1-1 | TRBV28 | NA | NA
CASSLGGTSGSYNEQFF | TGTGCCAGCAGCTTAGGCGGGACTAGCGGGAGTTACAATGAGCAGTTCTTC | TRBJ2-1 | TRBV11-2 | TRBD2 | NA
CASSESGLAYNEQFF | TGCGCCAGCAGTGAGAGTGGACTAGCGTACAATGAGCAGTTCTTC | TRBJ2-1 | TRBV10-1 | TRBD2 | few
CASSYSSGGDYGYTF | TGTGCCAGCAGTTACTCGTCAGGGGGCGACTATGGCTACACCTTC | TRBJ1-2 | TRBV6-5 | TRBD1 | NA
CASSLVAGGYYNEQFF | TGCGCCAGCAGCTTGGTAGCGGGAGGGTATTACAATGAGCAGTTCTTC | TRBJ2-1 | TRBV5-1 | TRBD2 | NA
CAISERTSGGSYNEQFF | TGTGCCATCAGTGAGAGGACTAGCGGGGGCTCCTACAATGAGCAGTTCTTC | TRBJ2-1 | TRBV10-3 | TRBD2 | NA
CASSPRVGTGNTIYF | TGCGCCAGCAGTCCCAGGGTGGGAACTGGAAACACCATATATTTT | TRBJ1-3 | TRBV10-1 | NA | NA
CASSQGVGSGANVLTF | TGCGCCAGCAGCCAAGGGGTAGGATCTGGGGCCAACGTCCTGACTTTC | TRBJ2-6 | TRBV4-1 | NA | NA
CASSRRESITGELFF | TGTGCCAGCAGTCGGCGGGAGAGTATCACCGGGGAGCTGTTTTTT | TRBJ2-2 | TRBV7-9 | TRBD2 | NA